What follows describes a single T cell receptor beta chain. The antigen is unknown. The data are from a study of molecular identifiers for immune sequencing clone quantification. Points from the study as a whole: Among effectors, clones above 20 RNA copies held over 97% of molecules; among naive cells, under 1%.

Preparation of the bulk TCR libraries relied on previously described methods and listed TCR primers. TCRdb analysed the PCR reads with MiXCR anew, one entry per CDR3 protein. The sample includes 75,000 to 95,000 distinct CDR3 sequences, roughly 25% of them seen just once. The receptor was derived from a human donor in good health. Some libraries in this study had Jurkat cell RNA spiked in. Sample: naive CD8+ T cells from blood, with Jurkat cell RNA spiked in. The subset denotes: FACS-sorted CD8+CD4-CCR7+CD45RA+ naive T cells.

The CDR3 loop reads CASSQRTSGRTGYEQYF. DNA of the CDR3: TGTGCCAGCAGCCAGAGGACTAGCGGGAGAACAGGCTACGAGCAGTACTTC. The chain employs TRBV7-2 and TRBJ2-7; TRBD2 matches 13 bases. This CDR3 comprises 17 residues. The germline CDR1 and CDR2 sequences are SGHTA and FQGNSA. V was clipped by 5 bases and J by 3 bases; unmatched bases: 10.